This entry lists 27 T cell receptor beta chains sequenced from one sample in a study of blood T cell repertoires in COVID-19. TCRdb's table, derived via immunoSEQ multiplex PCR, lists solely in-frame clones and lacks some. The sample carries around 310,000 clones, around 89% recorded once. The sequenced sample was peripheral blood. The origin of the receptors is a woman in her thirties or forties with COVID-19, enrolled during active disease.

The CDR3 is CASSPGFGGEQYF. CDR3 bases: TGCGCCAGCAGTCCGGGATTCGGAGGCGAGCAGTACTTC. This sequence joins TRBV5-1 and TRBJ2-7, with a weak D call TRBD2 (5 bases). The CDR3 runs to 13 residues. Between the trimmed V and J ends, which lost 5 bases and 6 bases, there was a span of 15 bases. Germline CDR1 is SGHRS and CDR2 is YFSETQ.

V is TRBV6-5 and J is TRBJ1-3; possibly TRBD1 for D (6 bases). The length of the CDR3 is 15 residues. The germline V gene has CDR1 MNHEY and CDR2 SVGAGI. V gave up 6 bases and J gave up 4 bases, with 16 bases separating them. Here the CDR3 reads CASSQNRDSGNTIYF. As DNA, the CDR3 is TGTGCCAGCAGCCAAAACAGGGATTCCGGAAACACCATATATTTT.

V and J are TRBV27 and TRBJ2-7; TRBD2 matches at 11 bases. Germline V gives CDR1 MNHEY, CDR2 SMNVEV (reference sequence). J was trimmed by 3 bases and V by 8 bases; bases with no gene match: 6. The CDR3 covers 14 residues. CDR3 coding DNA: TGTGCCAGCGCTAGCGGGGGGTTCCTCTACGAGCAGTACTTC. Translated: CASASGGFLYEQYF.

This chain uses TRBV6-6 with TRBJ2-7; the D gene is possibly TRBD2 (5 bases). This CDR3 is 16 amino acids long. From germline, CDR1 is MNHNY and CDR2 SVGAGI (reference sequence). V shed 2 bases and J shed 3 bases, with 17 bases lying between them. The CDR3 reads CASSYRFSTGNYEQYF. CDR3 sequence (DNA): TGTGCCAGCAGTTACAGGTTTAGCACGGGGAACTACGAGCAGTACTTC.

This rearrangement joins TRBV4-1 to TRBJ1-6; 10 bases line up with TRBD1. CDR1 is MGHRA and CDR2 is YSYEKL in the germline V gene. With 4 bases clipped from V and 8 bases from J, the junction kept 5 bases outside the gene matches. The CDR3 is 15 residues long. The CDR3, as DNA: TGCGCCAGCAGCCGCGGGACAGGGGTTGATTCACCCCTCCACTTT. Its protein product is CASSRGTGVDSPLHF.

The gene calls are TRBV28 and TRBJ1-2; D gene ambiguous. V lost 5 bases and J 4 bases, leaving 5 bases between the germline ends. The V gene's germline CDR1 is MDHEN and CDR2 SYDVKM. The CDR3 covers 11 residues. CDR3 sequence reads: CASSALYGYTF. In nucleotides, the CDR3 is TGTGCCAGCAGTGCACTCTATGGCTACACCTTC.

This rearrangement joins TRBV7-2 to TRBJ1-1, with D unresolved. This CDR3 is built from 13 residues. V was pared by 1 base and J by 7 bases, with 10 bases between. Per germline, CDR1 SGHTA and CDR2 FQGNSA. CDR3 DNA: TGTGCCAGCAGCTTAGTTGCGGGTCGTGAAGCTTTCTTT. This sequence encodes CASSLVAGREAFF.

V usage is TRBV27 and J usage is TRBJ1-1; possible D gene TRBD1, 6 bases. Germline V gene sequence: CDR1 MNHEY, CDR2 SMNVEV (reference sequence). CDR3 length equals 16 residues. V was pared by 8 bases and J by 2 bases, with 21 bases between. The CDR3: CASGPRPGQKNTEAFF. CDR3 nucleotides: TGTGCCAGCGGACCTCGCCCCGGACAGAAAAACACTGAAGCTTTCTTT.

This clone was recorded once. The chain recombines TRBV18 with TRBJ2-1, with D possibly TRBD2 on 6 matching bases. Trimming shortened V by 4 bases and J by 0 bases, and 19 bases separated the two germline ends. Looked up from germline, CDR1 is KGHSH and CDR2 is LQKENI. The CDR3 contains 18 residues. The CDR3 coding sequence is TGTGCCAGCTCACGGGGGGTTCTCGGGGTAAGCTCCTACAATGAGCAGTTCTTC. Translating it yields CASSRGVLGVSSYNEQFF. The whole variable domain, filled in from reference TRBV18 and TRBJ2-1, reads NAGVMQNPRHLVRRRGQEARLRCSPMKGHSHVYWYRQLPEEGLKFMVYLQKENIIDESGMPKERFSAEFPKEGPSILRIQQVVRGDSAAYFCASSRGVLGVSSYNEQFFGPGTRLTVL.

This clone was picked up a small number of times. V is TRBV28 and J is TRBJ1-6; 9 bases agree with TRBD1. This CDR3 spans 14 amino acids. V shed 6 bases and J 8 bases; nucleotides not matched to a gene: 5. The germline V gene encodes CDR1 MDHEN and CDR2 SYDVKM. CDR3 residues: CASSWDRVDSPLHF. The CDR3, as DNA: TGTGCCAGCAGCTGGGACAGGGTTGATTCACCCCTCCACTTT.

The chain employs TRBV6-6 and TRBJ1-5; the D gene is possibly TRBD1 (6 bases). The CDR3 runs to 12 residues. CDR1 is MNHNY and CDR2 is SVGAGI in the germline V gene (reference sequence). V was trimmed by 7 bases and J by 7 bases, leaving 11 bases between them. CDR3 DNA: TGTGCCAGCAACTCCAGGGGACAGCCCCAGCATTTT. This sequence encodes CASNSRGQPQHF.

V and J are TRBV28 and TRBJ1-4; weak D call: TRBD1 (5 bases). The CDR3 spans 16 residues. The germline gives CDR1 MDHEN, CDR2 SYDVKM. The ends were cut back, 6 bases at V and 1 base at J, with 15 bases in the middle. Here the CDR3 reads CASSLLGVKTNEKLFF. DNA for the CDR3: TGTGCCAGCAGCTTACTAGGGGTCAAAACTAATGAAAAACTGTTTTTT. The full variable domain, its missing parts supplied by reference TRBV28 and TRBJ1-4, is DVKVTQSSRYLVKRTGEKVFLECVQDMDHENMFWYRQDPGLGLRLIYFSYDVKMKEKGDIPEGYSVSREKKERFSLILESASTNQTSMYLCASSLLGVKTNEKLFFGSGTQLSVL.

This rearrangement joins TRBV9 to TRBJ2-5, with TRBD2 as a possible D gene (5 bases). With 0 bases removed from V and 4 bases from J, the gap between germline ends came to 7 bases. Germline V gives CDR1 SGDLS, CDR2 YYNGEE. The CDR3 is 13 residues long. Here the CDR3 DNA reads TGTGCCAGCAGCGTAGATGGAGGAGAGACCCAGTACTTC. This gives the protein CASSVDGGETQYF.

This clone came up a few times. J is TRBJ2-1 and V is TRBV6-5; tentatively, D is TRBD2 (5 bases). Germline V gives CDR1 MNHEY, CDR2 SVGAGI. With 8 bases removed from V and 9 bases from J, the gap between germline ends came to 17 bases. This CDR3 spans 13 amino acids. DNA of the CDR3: TGTGCCAGCTGGGGATACCTCGCGGGTGAGCAGTTCTTC. Translating it yields CASWGYLAGEQFF.

The rearrangement links TRBV3-1 (or the pseudogene TRBV3-2) to TRBJ1-2; D not certain. Germline lookup yields CDR1 LGHDT and CDR2 YNNKEL (reference sequence). This CDR3 region has 12 residues. Trimming pared 0 bases from V and 7 bases from J, leaving 6 bases between. CDR3 sequence reads: CASSQDLRGYTF. CDR3 DNA sequence: TGTGCCAGCAGCCAAGATCTTCGTGGCTACACCTTC.

This chain uses TRBV4-3 with TRBJ1-4; D is possibly TRBD1 (6 bases). CDR3 size: 19 residues. V lost 0 bases and J 7 bases, leaving 24 bases between the germline ends. From germline, CDR1 is LGHNA and CDR2 YSLEER. The CDR3 nucleotides read TGCGCCAGCAGCCAAGATGACCTCTCTGGCAGGGGTTCTTTTGAAAAACTGTTTTTT. Translated, it gives CASSQDDLSGRGSFEKLFF.

This chain connects TRBV19 to TRBJ1-2; no reliable D call. CDR1 and CDR2 (germline): LNHDA, SQIVND (reference sequence). Trimming stripped 6 bases from V and 4 bases from J, with 18 bases between. This CDR3 is built from 15 residues. The CDR3 nucleotides are TGTGCCAGTAGCCCTGGATCGGGGTTCGGCTATGGCTACACCTTC. This codes for CASSPGSGFGYGYTF.

The V and J genes are TRBV6-5 and TRBJ1-1; 8 positions match TRBD1. This CDR3 contains 14 residues. V dropped 6 bases and J dropped 4; count of bases not matched to a gene: 7. CDR1 and CDR2 from the germline V gene are MNHEY and SVGAGI. CDR3 sequence (DNA): TGTGCCAGCAGGAGACAGGGGCTGAGCACTGAAGCTTTCTTT. Protein product: CASRRQGLSTEAFF.

This chain joins TRBV28 and TRBJ1-1; 8 bases line up with TRBD1. The trim removed 7 bases at V and 5 bases at J, leaving 6 bases unmatched. Per the germline V gene, CDR1 is MDHEN and CDR2 is SYDVKM. The CDR3 extends over 13 amino acids. Here the CDR3 DNA reads TGTGCCAGCACGAGAGACAGGGGTACTGAAGCTTTCTTT. Protein: CASTRDRGTEAFF.

The chain combines TRBV3-1 (or the pseudogene TRBV3-2) with TRBJ2-7; 7 positions agree with TRBD1. V was clipped by 1 base and J by 1 base; unmatched bases: 4. CDR3 length: 15 residues. CDR1 LGHDT and CDR2 YNNKEL come from the germline V gene (reference sequence). This CDR3 reads CASSQGRGQSYEQYF. The CDR3 DNA sequence: TGTGCCAGCAGCCAAGGACGGGGACAGTCCTACGAGCAGTACTTC.

This clone was picked up one time. This rearrangement joins TRBV2 to TRBJ2-5; D unresolved. The ends were cut back, 6 bases at V and 2 bases at J, with 10 bases in the middle. Germline V CDR1 and CDR2: SNHLY, FYNNEI. The CDR3 spans 13 residues. CDR3 protein: CASSLRRQETQYF. The CDR3 coding sequence is TGTGCCAGCAGCCTTCGGCGGCAAGAGACCCAGTACTTC. The full variable domain, in which reference TRBV2 and TRBJ2-5 provide the parts outside the CDR3, is EPEVTQTPSHQVTQMGQEVILRCVPISNHLYFYWYRQILGQKVEFLVSFYNNEISEKSEIFDDQFSVERPDGSNFTLKIRSTKLEDSAMYFCASSLRRQETQYFGPGTRLLVL.

The genes are TRBV4-1 and TRBJ2-7; D possibly corresponds to TRBD1 (5 bases). The CDR3 runs 13 residues. The V gene lost 2 bases and the J gene lost 4 bases, with 9 bases spanning the gap. Germline loops: CDR1 MGHRA, CDR2 YSYEKL. The CDR3 nucleotides read TGCGCCAGCAGCCAACGCACAGGATACGAGCAGTACTTC. It is translated as CASSQRTGYEQYF.

CDR3 in DNA: TGTGCCAGTACTAGTGGGACAGGGGTGGGAAAACTGTTTTTT. Translated: CASTSGTGVGKLFF. This sequence joins TRBV19 and TRBJ1-4; 10 bases align to TRBD1. CDR3 size: 14 residues. V was clipped by 7 bases and J by 10 bases; unmatched bases: 9. The germline gives CDR1 LNHDA, CDR2 SQIVND (reference sequence).

The chain links TRBV7-2 to TRBJ2-2; TRBD1 might be the D (5 bases). This CDR3 has 14 amino acids. Germline V gene data show CDR1 as SGHTA and CDR2 as FQGNSA. V lost 5 bases and J lost 5, with 12 bases in between. The CDR3 loop is CASSQQYRTGELFF. The CDR3 DNA reads TGTGCCAGCAGCCAACAGTACAGGACCGGGGAGCTGTTTTTT.

The chain combines TRBV6-5 with TRBJ1-2, with TRBD1 identical over 10 bases. This CDR3 contains 14 residues. V lost 1 base to trimming and J lost 6 bases; unmatched junction nucleotides: 2. Germline V gene lookup returns CDR1 MNHEY and CDR2 SVGAGI. CDR3 amino acids: CASSYLGTGDGYTF. CDR3 bases: TGTGCCAGCAGTTACTTAGGGACAGGGGATGGCTACACCTTC.

The chain links TRBV7-9 to TRBJ1-4, with 7 positions matching TRBD1. The CDR3 covers 15 residues. The germline gives CDR1 SEHNR, CDR2 FQNEAQ (reference sequence). V was clipped by 5 bases and J by 7 bases; unmatched bases: 10. This CDR3 reads CASSPAGGLREKLFF. CDR3 bases: TGTGCCAGCAGCCCCGCAGGGGGGTTGCGTGAAAAACTGTTTTTT.

J is TRBJ2-7 and V is TRBV3-1 (or the pseudogene TRBV3-2); tentatively, D is TRBD2 (5 bases). Between the trimmed V and J ends, which lost 3 bases and 5 bases, there was a span of 5 bases. This CDR3 region has 11 residues. Germline assignment: CDR1 LGHDT and CDR2 YNNKEL (reference sequence). The CDR3 region has the DNA TGTGCCAGCAGCCAGGGAGACGAGCAGTACTTC. It codes for CASSQGDEQYF.